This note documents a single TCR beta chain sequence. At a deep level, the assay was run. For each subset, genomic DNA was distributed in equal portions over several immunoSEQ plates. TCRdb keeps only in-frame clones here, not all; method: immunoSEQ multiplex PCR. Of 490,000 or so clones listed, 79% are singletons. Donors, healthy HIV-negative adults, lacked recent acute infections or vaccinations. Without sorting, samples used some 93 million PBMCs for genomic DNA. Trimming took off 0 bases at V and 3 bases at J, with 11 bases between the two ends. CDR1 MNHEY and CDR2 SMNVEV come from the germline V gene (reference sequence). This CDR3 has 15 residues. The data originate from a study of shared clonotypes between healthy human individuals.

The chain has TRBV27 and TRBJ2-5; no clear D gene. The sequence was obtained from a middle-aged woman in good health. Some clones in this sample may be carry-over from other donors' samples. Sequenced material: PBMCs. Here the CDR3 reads CASSLSISRKETQYF. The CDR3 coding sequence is TGTGCCAGCAGTTTATCGATCTCAAGGAAAGAGACCCAGTACTTC.